This TCR beta chain is drawn from a study of beta chain features in type 1 diabetes. Expressed TCRB transcripts got sequenced, as all isolated RNA was reverse transcribed. Only in-frame clones appear in the TCRdb table, and some are missing; sequencing was by immunoSEQ multiplex PCR. Of about 360,000 clones listed, around 12% were seen once; the top ten hold under 0.02%. Sequenced: naive CD4+ T cells from blood. The origin of this receptor is a young man in good health.

CDR3 bases: TGTGCCAGCAGTCGAAGGGCCAGGGACGTCCTGACTTTC. Encoded protein: CASSRRARDVLTF. The chain couples TRBV28 to TRBJ2-6, with D possibly TRBD1 on 5 matching bases. The V gene lost 5 bases and the J gene lost 11 bases, with 13 bases spanning the gap. In germline, CDR1 is MDHEN, CDR2 SYDVKM. The CDR3 is made up of 13 amino acids.